This T cell receptor (beta chain) is from a study of blood T cell repertoires in COVID-19. Study-wide background: The United States, Italy and Spain were the sources of the acute and convalescent COVID-19 samples.

The CDR3 totals 13 residues. CDR1 and CDR2 from the germline V gene are MNHEY and SVGAGI. Trimming shortened V by 6 bases and J by 4 bases, and 12 bases separated the two germline ends. Original processing notes: Reference gene primer amplification gave nucleated cell count estimates. Repertoires were generated with immunoSEQ multiplex PCR, while TCRdb's copy carries only in-frame clones and drops some. V, J and clone size reflect that table, while D and trimming were determined from the DNA. This table holds a few hundred thousand clones, around nine tenths found once. The source of this sequence is a woman aged 25-40 years with COVID-19, enrolled during active disease. The V and J genes are TRBV6-5 and TRBJ1-1, with a tentative D call TRBD1 (6 bases). The sequenced sample consisted of peripheral blood. The DNA of the CDR3 is TGTGCCAGCAGCCGCGGGGGGCCCACTGAAGCTTTCTTT. It yields the protein CASSRGGPTEAFF.